This TCR beta chain was captured by sequencing in a study of T cell responses to AZD1222 COVID-19 vaccine. Findings and limits, study-wide: AZD1222 recipients seropositive at baseline numbered only six or seven. Repertoires were obtained solely post-peak T cell response. Most donors were white British, females outnumbered males, and clonal diversity was possibly underestimated. Reportedly, close to half of spike-specific TCRs are directed against unmutated variant regions.

Sequencing was performed with immunoSEQ multiplex PCR; in TCRdb, only in-frame clones are kept and a portion is missing. The repertoire holds 150,000 to 200,000 clones, over 80% seen once, with under 3.5% in the top ten. Germline lookup yields CDR1 KGHSH and CDR2 LQKENI. With 4 bases clipped from V and 4 bases from J, the junction kept 10 bases outside the gene matches. The CDR3 consists of 16 residues. About this clone itself: Its antigen is as yet unknown.

The source was peripheral blood, collected on day 0 of MenACWY control vaccination. The clonotype comes from an adult in good health. V usage is TRBV18 and J usage is TRBJ2-7; TRBD2 matches at 10 bases. This CDR3 is CASSRRSSGSLYEQYF. The CDR3 DNA reads as TGTGCCAGCTCACGTCGGTCTAGCGGGAGTTTGTACGAGCAGTACTTC.